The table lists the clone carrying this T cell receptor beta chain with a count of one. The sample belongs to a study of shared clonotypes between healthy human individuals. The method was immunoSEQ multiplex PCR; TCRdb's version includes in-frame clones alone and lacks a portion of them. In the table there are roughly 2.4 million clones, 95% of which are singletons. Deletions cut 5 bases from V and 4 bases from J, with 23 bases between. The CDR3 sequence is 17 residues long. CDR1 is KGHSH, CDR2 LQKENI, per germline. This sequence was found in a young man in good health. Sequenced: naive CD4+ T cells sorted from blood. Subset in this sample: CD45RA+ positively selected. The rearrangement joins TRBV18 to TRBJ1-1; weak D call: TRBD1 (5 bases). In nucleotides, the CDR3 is TGTGCCAGCTCAACGAGGGGTTGGGGGGACGTTAGCACTGAAGCTTTCTTT. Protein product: CASSTRGWGDVSTEAFF.